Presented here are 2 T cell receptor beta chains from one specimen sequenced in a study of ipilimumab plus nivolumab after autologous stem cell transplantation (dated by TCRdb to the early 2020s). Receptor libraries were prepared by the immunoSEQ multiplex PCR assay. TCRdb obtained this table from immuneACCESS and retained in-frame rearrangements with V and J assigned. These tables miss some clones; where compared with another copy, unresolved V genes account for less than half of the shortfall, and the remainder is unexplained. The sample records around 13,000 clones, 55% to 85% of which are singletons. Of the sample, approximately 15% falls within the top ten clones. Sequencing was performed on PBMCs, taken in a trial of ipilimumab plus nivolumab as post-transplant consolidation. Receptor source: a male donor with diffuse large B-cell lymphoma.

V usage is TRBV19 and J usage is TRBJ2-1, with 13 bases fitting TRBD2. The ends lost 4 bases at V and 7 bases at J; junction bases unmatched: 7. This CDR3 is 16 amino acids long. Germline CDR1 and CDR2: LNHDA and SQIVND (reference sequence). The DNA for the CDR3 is TGTGCCAGTAGTAGCCCGGGACTAGCGGGATTTAATGAGCAGTTCTTC. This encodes CASSSPGLAGFNEQFF.

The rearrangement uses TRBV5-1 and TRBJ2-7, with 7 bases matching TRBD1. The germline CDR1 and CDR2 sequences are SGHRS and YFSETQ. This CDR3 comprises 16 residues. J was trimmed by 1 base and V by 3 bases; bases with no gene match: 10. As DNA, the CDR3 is TGCGCCAGCAGCTCGCTCTCTTCAGGGGGTTCCTACGAGCAGTACTTC. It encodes CASSSLSSGGSYEQYF.